This is a list of T cell receptor beta chains from one sample in a study of blood T cells in healthy people across ages. Each CDR3 protein is one row after TCRdb ran MiXCR on the 5' RACE reads. The table shows about 280,000 distinct CDR3 sequences, with roughly a quarter occurring only once. Sequences were obtained from blood. The source is a woman in her 70s in good health. Both conserved end residues are part of each CDR3. Fields, in order: J gene, V gene, clone size, D gene, CDR3 DNA, CDR3 protein. A D gene is named only where the DNA matches it firmly. The listing skips clone size in some rows; elsewhere it reads once, few, many or a size class.

>TRBJ1-5|TRBV6-6|-|-
TGTGCCAGCAGTTACTCCGTGGGGGTCGAGGATCAGCCCCAGCATTTT
CASSYSVGVEDQPQHF
>TRBJ2-1|TRBV7-9|few|-
TGTGCCAGCACCCATGGACTAGAGCAGTTCTTC
CASTHGLEQFF
>TRBJ2-5|TRBV5-1|-|-
TGCGCCAGCCGACCAGGGATACAAGAGACCCAGTACTTC
CASRPGIQETQYF
>TRBJ2-7|TRBV10-3|-|TRBD2
TGTGCCACCACCGGGGGGACTAACTACGAGCAGTACTTC
CATTGGTNYEQYF
>TRBJ2-4|TRBV7-8|few|-
TGTGCCAGCAGCCAAAGTTTTGGTGGGCTGGCCAAAAACATTCAGTACTTC
CASSQSFGGLAKNIQYF
>TRBJ1-6|TRBV28|-|-
TGTGCCAGCAGTGGACAGCCGTATAATTCACCCCTCCACTTT
CASSGQPYNSPLHF
>TRBJ2-1|TRBV29-1|-|-
TGCAGCGTTGAAGGGCTGACGTATAGAGGCGATAATGAGCAGTTCTTC
CSVEGLTYRGDNEQFF
>TRBJ2-5|TRBV28|many|TRBD2
TGTGCCAGCAGTTCCCTCCCTAGCGGCCTCCGGCGCGAGACCCAGTACTTC
CASSSLPSGLRRETQYF
>TRBJ1-4|TRBV12-3/TRBV12-4|-|TRBD1
TGTGCCAGCAGTGCGACCGGGACAGGGGGTGAAAAACTGTTTTTT
CASSATGTGGEKLFF
>TRBJ1-2|TRBV7-2|many|-
TGTGCCAGCAGCTTAGGTGAAGGAGCTAACTATGGCTACACCTTC
CASSLGEGANYGYTF
>TRBJ2-7|TRBV20-1|-|TRBD2
TGCAGTGCCGGGCCTAGCGGGAGTGCGAGCTCCTACGAGCAGTACTTC
CSAGPSGSASSYEQYF
>TRBJ2-1|TRBV15|-|-
TGTGCCACCAGCAGGCAATTCTACAATGAGCAGTTCTTC
CATSRQFYNEQFF
>TRBJ2-1|TRBV2|-|TRBD2
TGTGCCAGCATGATGGGGACTAGCGGGATATTCGGGGGAGAGCAGTTCTTC
CASMMGTSGIFGGEQFF
>TRBJ2-1|TRBV12-3/TRBV12-4|-|-
TGTGCCAGCAGTTCCCTCCCATCAAGCGAGCAGTTCTTC
CASSSLPSSEQFF
>TRBJ2-3|TRBV20-1|-|TRBD2
TGCAGTGCCATTATAGCGGGAGGGAGGGATACGCAGTATTTT
CSAIIAGGRDTQYF
>TRBJ2-2|TRBV20-1|-|TRBD2
TGCAGTGCTAGAGGACTAGCGGGCCACACCGGGGAGCTGTTTTTT
CSARGLAGHTGELFF
>TRBJ1-5|TRBV6-2/TRBV6-3|-|-
TGTGCCAGCAGTAAATCACAGGGTATGCAGCCCCAGCATTTT
CASSKSQGMQPQHF
>TRBJ1-1|TRBV7-6|-|TRBD1
TGTGCCAGCAGCCAGCCGGGACAGGGGATGAACACTGAAGCTTTCTTT
CASSQPGQGMNTEAFF
>TRBJ1-6|TRBV27|many|-
TGTGCCAGCAGAGAACAGGGTTACTATAATTCACCCCTCCACTTT
CASREQGYYNSPLHF
>TRBJ2-4|TRBV20-1|many|-
TGCAGTGCTAGAGAGGGGTTGGTAGCCAAAAACATTCAGTACTTC
CSAREGLVAKNIQYF
>TRBJ2-5|TRBV24-1|-|TRBD2
TGTGCCACCAGTGACCCCGGACTAGCGGGACAAGAGACCCAGTACTTC
CATSDPGLAGQETQYF
>TRBJ2-5|TRBV28|-|-
TGTGCCAGCAGTTTACAGGGGTACGGGGAGACCCAGTACTTC
CASSLQGYGETQYF
>TRBJ2-5|TRBV5-1|-|-
TGCGCCAGCACGCCGAGGGGGGGAGAGACCCAGTACTTC
CASTPRGGETQYF
>TRBJ1-2|TRBV28|-|TRBD1
TGTGCCAGCAGTTCCGGACAGGGGACCTATGACTACACCTTC
CASSSGQGTYDYTF
>TRBJ2-5|TRBV28|-|TRBD1
TGTGCCAGCACTTCGACCGGGACAGGGAAGTTCTTC
CASTSTGTGKFF
>TRBJ2-4|TRBV11-2|-|-
TGTGCCAGCAGCCCCCCCGGGACTTTAAAAAACATTCAGTACTTC
CASSPPGTLKNIQYF
>TRBJ2-1|TRBV5-1|-|-
TGCGCCAGCACCCCCTGGGGAGCGCAACGGAATGAGCAGTTCTTC
CASTPWGAQRNEQFF
>TRBJ2-5|TRBV6-5|-|TRBD1
TGTGCCAGCCGAAGACAGGGCGGAGAGACCCAGTACTTC
CASRRQGGETQYF
>TRBJ2-5|TRBV10-3|few|TRBD2
TGTGCCATCAGTGGGACTAGCGGAGGGGCGCAAGAGACCCAGTACTTC
CAISGTSGGAQETQYF
>TRBJ2-7|TRBV27|-|TRBD2
TGTGCCAGCAGTAGGTTCGCGGGGGGCTACGAGCAGTACTTC
CASSRFAGGYEQYF
>TRBJ1-5|TRBV28|-|TRBD1
TGTGCCAGCAGTTTATGGCACAGGGGAGTACAGCCCCAGCATTTT
CASSLWHRGVQPQHF
>TRBJ1-4|TRBV20-1|few|-
TGCAGTGCCGCGTTGACCAGGGAGAGTGAAAAACTGTTTTTT
CSAALTRESEKLFF
>TRBJ2-2|TRBV29-1|few|-
TGCAGCGTTGAGGGGGAATGGACCGGGGAGCTGTTTTTT
CSVEGEWTGELFF
>TRBJ1-2|TRBV28|-|-
TGTGCCAGCAGTTTACGCCCTCGGGGGGCCAGGGTTCACTATGGCTACACCTTC
CASSLRPRGARVHYGYTF
>TRBJ2-7|TRBV29-1|many|-
TGCAGCGCACGAAACCACCCCGGGACCTCCTACGAGCAGTACTTC
CSARNHPGTSYEQYF
>TRBJ2-1|TRBV7-2|-|-
TGTGCCAGCAGCTTGGGTGGCGGAGGACATGAGCAGTTCTTC
CASSLGGGGHEQFF
>TRBJ2-7|TRBV5-1|-|-
TGCGCCAGCAGCCCACAGGGTTCAGGGTTCTACGAGCAGTACTTC
CASSPQGSGFYEQYF
>TRBJ2-1|TRBV4-3|-|-
TGCGCCAGCAGCCAAGTTTTTGGCAAGGCCTACAATGAGCAGTTCTTC
CASSQVFGKAYNEQFF
>TRBJ2-5|TRBV3-1|-|TRBD2
TGTGCCAGCAGCCCAAGGACTAGCCCCCTCCAAGAGACCCAGTACTTC
CASSPRTSPLQETQYF
>TRBJ2-5|TRBV11-2|few|-
TGTGCCAGCAGCTTAGGGGATAGGGAGACCCAGTACTTC
CASSLGDRETQYF
>TRBJ2-7|TRBV27|-|TRBD2
TGCGCCAGTTGGCGGACTAGCGGGAGCTACGAGCAGTACTTC
CASWRTSGSYEQYF
>TRBJ2-7|TRBV3-1|few|-
TGTGCCAGCAGCCAAGCTAGAGACGAGCAGTACTTC
CASSQARDEQYF
>TRBJ2-5|TRBV4-2|-|-
TGTGCCAGCAGCCAAGATCCCTCTGGGGGGACCCAGTACTTC
CASSQDPSGGTQYF
>TRBJ2-2|TRBV12-3/TRBV12-4|few|TRBD2
TGTGCCAGCAGTTTCCTACTAGCGGGAGTGGCCGGGGAGCTGTTTTTT
CASSFLLAGVAGELFF
>TRBJ1-4|TRBV28|-|TRBD1
TGTGCCAGCAGCCCCTACAGGGGGCTTTTTAATGAAAAACTGTTTTTT
CASSPYRGLFNEKLFF
>TRBJ2-3|TRBV28|-|TRBD2
TGTGCCAGCATCCGGAGCGGGGGAAGCGGGAGCGCAGATACGCAGTATTTT
CASIRSGGSGSADTQYF
>TRBJ1-1|TRBV19|-|-
TGTGCCAGTAGTATCTCGGACGTATTGAACACTGAAGCTTTCTTT
CASSISDVLNTEAFF
>TRBJ2-7|TRBV5-1|few|-
TGCGCCAGCGCAGCAGGGGGGGCCTACGAGCAGTACTTC
CASAAGGAYEQYF
>TRBJ2-1|TRBV5-5|-|TRBD2
TGTGCCAGCAGTACCCTAGCGGGAGCGGTGAATGAGCAGTTCTTC
CASSTLAGAVNEQFF
>TRBJ1-1|TRBV3-1|few|-
TGTGCCAGCAGCCAAGATACAAGGATCAGTAGGGCTTTCTTT
CASSQDTRISRAFF
>TRBJ2-7|TRBV11-2|many|TRBD2
TGTGCCAGCAGCTTCGGAGCGGGAGGACGAGAGCAGTACTTC
CASSFGAGGREQYF
>TRBJ2-5|TRBV20-1|-|-
TGCAGTGCTAGAATCTGGAGTGAGGAGACCCAGTACTTC
CSARIWSEETQYF
>TRBJ2-1|TRBV24-1|few|TRBD2
TGTGCCACCCAAGGAGCGGGAGGGTACAATGAGCAGTTCTTC
CATQGAGGYNEQFF